This is a list of T cell receptor beta chains from one sample in a study of T cell repertoires in cytomegalovirus infection. One entry per CDR3 protein results from TCRdb running MiXCR on the reads. The sample yields approximately 550,000 distinct CDR3 sequences, 16% seen once. The sample comprised CD8+ T cells from PBMCs. These receptors all come from a human donor in good health (CMV status not recorded). Some clones in this sample may be carry-over from other donors' samples. Each CDR3 is given with its conserved first and last residue. Each record gives: V gene, clone size, D gene, J gene, CDR3 DNA, CDR3 protein. A D gene is named only where the DNA matches it firmly. Clone size appears in some rows only: once, few, many, or a class for an expanded clone.

V gene: TRBV6-5
clone size: many
D gene: TRBD1
J gene: TRBJ2-1
CDR3 DNA: TGTGCCAGCAGTTATTCCCCACAGGGGAATGAGCAGTTCTTC
CDR3 protein: CASSYSPQGNEQFF

V gene: TRBV24-1
clone size: many
D gene: TRBD1
J gene: TRBJ2-7
CDR3 DNA: TGTGCCGCTTCGACAGGGTCCTACGAGCAGTACTTC
CDR3 protein: CAASTGSYEQYF

V gene: TRBV4-1
clone size: many
D gene: .
J gene: TRBJ2-1
CDR3 DNA: TGCGCCAGCAGCCTGCAGGGACCCTACAATGAGCAGTTCTTC
CDR3 protein: CASSLQGPYNEQFF

V gene: TRBV7-9
clone size: many
D gene: TRBD1
J gene: TRBJ2-6
CDR3 DNA: TGTGCCAGCAGCTTCCCCGGGACAGGGAATACCTCTGGGGCCAACGTCCTGACTTTC
CDR3 protein: CASSFPGTGNTSGANVLTF

V gene: TRBV4-1
clone size: few
D gene: .
J gene: TRBJ2-1
CDR3 DNA: TGCGCCAGCAGCCAAGAAAGAGGACAGCTTAATGAGCAGTTCTTC
CDR3 protein: CASSQERGQLNEQFF

V gene: TRBV5-1
clone size: .
D gene: .
J gene: TRBJ1-1
CDR3 DNA: TGCGCCAGCAGCTTGGAGGTCCTTAACACTGAAGCTTTCTTT
CDR3 protein: CASSLEVLNTEAFF

V gene: TRBV27
clone size: .
D gene: TRBD2
J gene: TRBJ2-1
CDR3 DNA: TGTGCCAGCACCCCACTAGCGGGAGGGCTCGTCAATGAGCAGTTCTTC
CDR3 protein: CASTPLAGGLVNEQFF

V gene: TRBV20-1
clone size: once
D gene: .
J gene: TRBJ2-7
CDR3 DNA: TGCAGTGCTAGAGCTCGGGGAGGCGAGCAGTACTTC
CDR3 protein: CSARARGGEQYF

V gene: TRBV5-1
clone size: .
D gene: .
J gene: TRBJ2-2
CDR3 DNA: TGCACCAGCAGCTTGGAAGAGAAGAACGGGGAGCTGTTTTTT
CDR3 protein: CTSSLEEKNGELFF

V gene: TRBV28
clone size: many
D gene: TRBD2
J gene: TRBJ2-2
CDR3 DNA: TGTGCCAGCGAATCAATAGCGGGAGGGGTCACCGGGGAGCTGTTTTTT
CDR3 protein: CASESIAGGVTGELFF

V gene: TRBV6-1
clone size: .
D gene: .
J gene: TRBJ1-4
CDR3 DNA: TGTGCCAGCACGGGGATCCTGGGCGAAAAACTGTTTTTT
CDR3 protein: CASTGILGEKLFF

V gene: TRBV28
clone size: .
D gene: TRBD1
J gene: TRBJ2-7
CDR3 DNA: TGTGCCAGCAGTCTCCCCGGGACAGGGGCCTACGAGCAGTACTTC
CDR3 protein: CASSLPGTGAYEQYF

V gene: TRBV7-9
clone size: many
D gene: .
J gene: TRBJ2-7
CDR3 DNA: TGTGCCAGCAGCCAAACAGCGTCCTACGAGCAGTACTTC
CDR3 protein: CASSQTASYEQYF

V gene: TRBV5-1
clone size: .
D gene: TRBD1
J gene: TRBJ1-1
CDR3 DNA: TGCGCCAGCAGCTTGGTACAGGGGGTGCACACTGAAGCTTTCTTT
CDR3 protein: CASSLVQGVHTEAFF

V gene: TRBV12-3/TRBV12-4
clone size: many
D gene: TRBD1
J gene: TRBJ1-1
CDR3 DNA: TGTGCCAGCAGTTTAACAGGGGGCGGAGGGACTGAAGCTTTCTTT
CDR3 protein: CASSLTGGGGTEAFF

V gene: TRBV12-3/TRBV12-4
clone size: .
D gene: TRBD2
J gene: TRBJ2-7
CDR3 DNA: TGTGCCAGCAGTTTTAGCGGGAGAGACGTCTCCTACGAGCAGTACTTC
CDR3 protein: CASSFSGRDVSYEQYF

V gene: TRBV20-1
clone size: many
D gene: .
J gene: TRBJ1-1
CDR3 DNA: TGCAGTGCTAGGCGGGGGAACACTGAAGCTTTCTTT
CDR3 protein: CSARRGNTEAFF

V gene: TRBV12-3/TRBV12-4
clone size: many
D gene: .
J gene: TRBJ1-3
CDR3 DNA: TGTGCCAGCAACTTTGGGGCATCTGGAAACACCATATATTTT
CDR3 protein: CASNFGASGNTIYF

V gene: TRBV15
clone size: many
D gene: .
J gene: TRBJ2-3
CDR3 DNA: TGTGCCACCAGCAGGACTAGGGGAGATACGCAGTATTTT
CDR3 protein: CATSRTRGDTQYF

V gene: TRBV27
clone size: .
D gene: .
J gene: TRBJ1-6
CDR3 DNA: TGTGCCAGCAGTTTAACAGGGTTTGAGAATTCACCCCTCCACTTT
CDR3 protein: CASSLTGFENSPLHF

V gene: TRBV6-2/TRBV6-3
clone size: many
D gene: .
J gene: TRBJ1-5
CDR3 DNA: TGTGCCAGCACCAAGGACAATCAGCCCCAGCATTTT
CDR3 protein: CASTKDNQPQHF

V gene: TRBV30
clone size: .
D gene: .
J gene: TRBJ2-7
CDR3 DNA: TGTGCCTGTAGGACCAGGGGACGCTACGAGCAGTACTTC
CDR3 protein: CACRTRGRYEQYF

V gene: TRBV14
clone size: .
D gene: TRBD1
J gene: TRBJ2-5
CDR3 DNA: TGTGCCAGCAGCCACACGGGACAGGGGGCATGGGAGACCCAGTACTTC
CDR3 protein: CASSHTGQGAWETQYF

V gene: TRBV19
clone size: .
D gene: TRBD1
J gene: TRBJ2-3
CDR3 DNA: TGTGCCAGTACCCTGGACAGGGGGAATCCTCCGGATACGCAGTATTTT
CDR3 protein: CASTLDRGNPPDTQYF

V gene: TRBV5-1
clone size: few
D gene: .
J gene: TRBJ2-7
CDR3 DNA: TGCGCCAGCAGCCGACCCTCTGCGGATGGGAATGGGGAGCAGTACTTC
CDR3 protein: CASSRPSADGNGEQYF

V gene: TRBV27
clone size: .
D gene: TRBD2
J gene: TRBJ2-1
CDR3 DNA: TGTGCCAGCAGTTCGTCGGGACTAGCGGCCTACAATGAGCAGTTCTTC
CDR3 protein: CASSSSGLAAYNEQFF

V gene: TRBV4-1
clone size: .
D gene: TRBD2
J gene: TRBJ2-2
CDR3 DNA: TGCGCCAGCAGCCAAGGTTACGGTCTAGCGGGGGCTTCGGGCACCGGGGAGCTGTTTTTT
CDR3 protein: CASSQGYGLAGASGTGELFF

V gene: TRBV28
clone size: few
D gene: .
J gene: TRBJ2-5
CDR3 DNA: TGTGCCAGCAGTCCGGGACCTTCCCGGGGAGAGACCCAGTACTTC
CDR3 protein: CASSPGPSRGETQYF

V gene: TRBV20-1
clone size: few
D gene: TRBD1
J gene: TRBJ1-2
CDR3 DNA: TGCAGTGCCCGGGACAGGGAGCTCTATGGCTACACCTTC
CDR3 protein: CSARDRELYGYTF

V gene: TRBV30
clone size: .
D gene: TRBD1
J gene: TRBJ1-5
CDR3 DNA: TGTGCCTGGAGAACCTCGGGACAGAAGTATCAGCCCCAGCATTTT
CDR3 protein: CAWRTSGQKYQPQHF

V gene: TRBV23-1
clone size: few
D gene: .
J gene: TRBJ1-5
CDR3 DNA: TGCGCCAGCAGTCCGGGTCGGGAGGTTCCTGATCAGCCCCAGCATTTT
CDR3 protein: CASSPGREVPDQPQHF

V gene: TRBV7-6
clone size: many
D gene: TRBD1
J gene: TRBJ1-5
CDR3 DNA: TGTGCCAGCAGCTTAGGACCAGGGGGAGGGGAAAGGGATCAGCCCCAGCATTTT
CDR3 protein: CASSLGPGGGERDQPQHF

V gene: TRBV11-1
clone size: many
D gene: .
J gene: TRBJ2-7
CDR3 DNA: TGTGCCAGCAGCCCCCTGGTTGATCTAGGTCCCTACGAGCAGTACTTC
CDR3 protein: CASSPLVDLGPYEQYF

V gene: TRBV5-8
clone size: few
D gene: .
J gene: TRBJ1-1
CDR3 DNA: TGTGCCAGCAGCTTGGGAGGACAGAGAAACACTGAAGCTTTCTTT
CDR3 protein: CASSLGGQRNTEAFF

V gene: TRBV11-2
clone size: many
D gene: TRBD1
J gene: TRBJ2-7
CDR3 DNA: TGTGCCAGCAGCTTGACCCACCGGGACAGGGCCGAGCAGTACTTC
CDR3 protein: CASSLTHRDRAEQYF

V gene: TRBV5-8
clone size: .
D gene: TRBD2
J gene: TRBJ2-1
CDR3 DNA: TGTGCCAGCACCGGGACTAGCGGAGTCTACAATGAGCAGTTCTTC
CDR3 protein: CASTGTSGVYNEQFF

V gene: TRBV7-6
clone size: many
D gene: TRBD1
J gene: TRBJ1-1
CDR3 DNA: TGTGCCAGCAGCTTAGGACAGGGGTCTGAAGCTTTCTTT
CDR3 protein: CASSLGQGSEAFF

V gene: TRBV14
clone size: .
D gene: .
J gene: TRBJ1-1
CDR3 DNA: TGTGCCAGCAGAAGGGTGGGAAGGTTTGAAGCTTTCTTT
CDR3 protein: CASRRVGRFEAFF

V gene: TRBV24-1
clone size: .
D gene: .
J gene: TRBJ2-5
CDR3 DNA: TGTGCCACCAGTGTCCCGGCGGGGGCTCAAGAGACCCAGTACTTC
CDR3 protein: CATSVPAGAQETQYF

V gene: TRBV6-5
clone size: many
D gene: .
J gene: TRBJ1-5
CDR3 DNA: TGTGCCAGCAGTTACTCAAGACAGAGCAATCAGCCCCAGCATTTT
CDR3 protein: CASSYSRQSNQPQHF

V gene: TRBV29-1
clone size: many
D gene: TRBD2
J gene: TRBJ2-7
CDR3 DNA: TGCAGCGCCGTCGGGACTAGCGGGAGCAAGTACTTC
CDR3 protein: CSAVGTSGSKYF

V gene: TRBV27
clone size: .
D gene: .
J gene: TRBJ1-1
CDR3 DNA: TGTGCCAGCGTAGGCGCCCACACTGAAGCTTTCTTT
CDR3 protein: CASVGAHTEAFF

V gene: TRBV27
clone size: .
D gene: .
J gene: TRBJ1-3
CDR3 DNA: TGTGCCAGCAGTCTCTCAGGGAGCTATGGAAACACCATATATTTT
CDR3 protein: CASSLSGSYGNTIYF

V gene: TRBV6-5
clone size: many
D gene: TRBD2
J gene: TRBJ2-5
CDR3 DNA: TGTGCCTCGCAAGGCGGGGGGCTGGAGACCCAGTACTTC
CDR3 protein: CASQGGGLETQYF

V gene: TRBV27
clone size: few
D gene: .
J gene: TRBJ1-4
CDR3 DNA: TGTGCCAGCAGTTGGGGGTTTGGTGAAAAACTGTTTTTT
CDR3 protein: CASSWGFGEKLFF

V gene: TRBV12-3/TRBV12-4
clone size: many
D gene: TRBD1
J gene: TRBJ1-1
CDR3 DNA: TGTGCCAGCAGTTTAGGGACCGGGACAGGGGCGCGGAACACTGAAGCTTTCTTT
CDR3 protein: CASSLGTGTGARNTEAFF

V gene: TRBV7-9
clone size: .
D gene: .
J gene: TRBJ1-1
CDR3 DNA: TGTGCCAGCAGCTTAGCAGGCCCCGGGGCGGGGGGGGTGAACACTGAAGCTTTCTTT
CDR3 protein: CASSLAGPGAGGVNTEAFF